Listed here are 22 T cell receptor beta chains from one sample, sequenced in a study of cytomegalovirus exposure and HLA in healthy donors. Both 60 Vbeta primers and 13 Jbeta primers went into the PCR. Profiling relied on immunoSEQ multiplex PCR, and the TCRdb table lists in-frame clones only, not all of them. The table shows around 140,000 clones, with around three fifths occurring only once. What was sequenced was PBMCs. The receptors were gathered from a male donor in good health and CMV-seronegative.

The V and J genes are TRBV18 and TRBJ1-1; 10 nucleotides agree with TRBD1. This CDR3 has 13 amino acids. The junction had 2 bases not matched to a gene; V was cut back by 5 bases and J by 5 bases. Germline V gives CDR1 KGHSH, CDR2 LQKENI. The CDR3 loop is CASSDRGLTEAFF. The CDR3 coding sequence is TGTGCCAGCTCAGACAGGGGGCTTACTGAAGCTTTCTTT.

The chain combines TRBV28 with TRBJ2-3; TRBD1 matches 8 bases. The V gene end was trimmed by 2 bases and the J gene end by 6 bases; junction bases not matched to a gene: 7. Germline lookup yields CDR1 MDHEN and CDR2 SYDVKM. The CDR3 consists of 15 residues. For the CDR3, the DNA is TGTGCCAGCAGTTTACGGACAGGGTGGGCGGATACGCAGTATTTT. Translating it yields CASSLRTGWADTQYF.

The chain has TRBV4-1 and TRBJ2-3; a weak D match, TRBD2 (7 bases). The V end was cut by 1 base, the J end by 1 base, with 9 bases between. The germline V gene encodes CDR1 MGHRA and CDR2 YSYEKL. The CDR3 has 15 residues. The CDR3 here is CASSQGGGRTDTQYF. CDR3 in DNA: TGCGCCAGCAGCCAAGGGGGGGGGCGCACAGATACGCAGTATTTT.

The chain recombines TRBV18 with TRBJ1-2; the match to TRBD1 covers 8 bases. From germline, CDR1 is KGHSH and CDR2 LQKENI. Trimming removed 5 bases from V and 1 base from J; junction bases left unmatched: 3. The CDR3 loop spans 14 amino acids. CDR3 in DNA: TGTGCCAGCTCAGCAGGGGGCGATAACTATGGCTACACCTTC. Translation gives CASSAGGDNYGYTF. Looking up the rest from reference TRBV18 and TRBJ1-2 gives the full variable domain: NAGVMQNPRHLVRRRGQEARLRCSPMKGHSHVYWYRQLPEEGLKFMVYLQKENIIDESGMPKERFSAEFPKEGPSILRIQQVVRGDSAAYFCASSAGGDNYGYTFGSGTRLTVV.

This clone appeared a few times. The chain joins TRBV29-1 to TRBJ2-7; 7 bases agree with TRBD1. CDR1 and CDR2 (germline): SQVTM, ANQGSEA. There are 11 residues in the CDR3. CDR3 coding DNA: TGCAGTTACAGGGGATCCTACGAGCAGTACTTC. Its translation is CSYRGSYEQYF.

The chain uses TRBV5-4 and TRBJ2-7, with TRBD2 as a possible D gene (6 bases). This CDR3 is 13 amino acids long. Germline-derived CDR1 and CDR2 are SGHNT and YYREEE (reference sequence). V lost 0 bases, J lost 3 bases, and 7 bases lay in between. The CDR3 DNA follows: TGTGCCAGCAGCTTGGAGGGAGGCTACGAGCAGTACTTC. Its translation is CASSLEGGYEQYF.

The chain uses TRBV18 and TRBJ2-7; D call uncertain. The CDR3 extends over 15 amino acids. Germline V CDR1 and CDR2: KGHSH, LQKENI. Trimming left V 1 base short and J 6 bases short, with 16 bases between. The CDR3 DNA reads TGTGCCAGCTCACCACTTTCGGGTGTCTCGGGCGAGCAGTACTTC. This sequence encodes CASSPLSGVSGEQYF.

A remark on this clone: The same CDR3 arises from other DNA sequences in this sample as well. V gene TRBV30 combines with J gene TRBJ1-5; no clear D. CDR3 size: 13 residues. Between the trimmed V and J ends, which lost 0 bases and 2 bases, there was a span of 5 bases. Germline CDR1 GTSNPN, CDR2 SVGIG (reference sequence). CDR3 loop: CAWSVQGNQPQHF. CDR3 in DNA: TGTGCCTGGAGTGTCCAGGGCAATCAGCCCCAGCATTTT.

The chain links TRBV19 to TRBJ1-5; no definite D call. V was clipped by 7 bases and J by 0 bases, with 13 bases between them. The CDR3 totals 15 residues. Germline V gene lookup returns CDR1 LNHDA and CDR2 SQIVND (reference sequence). CDR3 sequence: CASTSLAGSNQPQHF. For the CDR3, the DNA is TGTGCCAGTACCTCCTTAGCGGGTAGCAATCAGCCCCAGCATTTT.

This clone has just a few counts. CDR3 DNA sequence: TGTGCCAGCAGCTTGGAGGCAGGGATGAACACTGAAGCTTTCTTT. This codes for CASSLEAGMNTEAFF. The chain has TRBV5-8 and TRBJ1-1; weak D call: TRBD1 (5 bases). The V end was cut by 0 bases, the J end by 0 bases, with 9 bases between. In germline, CDR1 is SGHTS, CDR2 YDEGEE. CDR3 length equals 15 residues.

The rearrangement joins TRBV2 to TRBJ2-3, with 11 bases fitting TRBD2. Germline CDR1 is SNHLY and CDR2 is FYNNEI. V was clipped by 6 bases and J by 1 base; unmatched bases: 3. The CDR3 has 15 amino acids. The DNA of the CDR3 is TGTGCCAGCAGGGCGGGACTAGCGGGCACAGATACGCAGTATTTT. Protein sequence: CASRAGLAGTDTQYF.

The gene calls are TRBV5-1 and TRBJ2-2, with TRBD1 matching over 7 bases. Germline lookup yields CDR1 SGHRS and CDR2 YFSETQ. Trimming took 0 bases from V and 4 from J; bases not matched to a gene: 3. This CDR3 contains 15 residues. The CDR3 DNA reads as TGCGCCAGCAGCTTGGGGCCAGGGGGCACCGGGGAGCTGTTTTTT. Translation gives CASSLGPGGTGELFF.

This clone is a singleton in its sample. The J gene is TRBJ2-7, the V gene TRBV4-3; TRBD2 aligns across 8 bases. CDR3 length equals 15 residues. CDR1 and CDR2 (germline): LGHNA, YSLEER. V was clipped by 3 bases and J by 2 bases; unmatched bases: 6. Written as DNA, the CDR3 is TGCGCCAGCAGCCAGGGTCGGGAGGGGGCCTACGAGCAGTACTTC. Amino acid sequence: CASSQGREGAYEQYF.

This clone was seen only a few times. The chain recombines TRBV29-1 with TRBJ2-3, with TRBD2 as a possible D gene (5 bases). From germline, CDR1 is SQVTM and CDR2 ANQGSEA. The V end was cut by 7 bases, the J end by 4 bases, with 18 bases between. This CDR3 is 14 amino acids long. The CDR3 spells CSARGPHGADTQYF. CDR3 DNA sequence: TGCAGCGCCCGAGGACCCCACGGGGCAGATACGCAGTATTTT.

The count of this clone is one. This chain connects TRBV7-2 to TRBJ2-7; D remains unclear. V was clipped by 0 bases and J by 6 bases, with 12 bases between them. Germline values: CDR1 SGHTA, CDR2 FQGNSA. The CDR3 runs 14 residues. The CDR3 sequence: CASSLASWSGEQYF. The CDR3 nucleotides read TGTGCCAGCAGCTTAGCCTCGTGGAGTGGCGAGCAGTACTTC.

This clone has only a few counts. CDR3 in amino acids: CASSDSGQGGSNEQFF. CDR3 nucleotides: TGTGCCAGCAGTGACTCAGGACAGGGGGGGAGCAATGAGCAGTTCTTC. This sequence joins TRBV25-1 and TRBJ2-1, with 10 nucleotides matching TRBD1. CDR1 is MGHDK and CDR2 is SYGVNS in the germline V gene. V lost 3 bases and J lost 6; bases outside the gene matches: 8. The length of the CDR3 is 16 residues.

The CDR3 reads CASGLLGREQFF. CDR3 sequence (DNA): TGTGCTAGTGGTTTGTTGGGGAGGGAGCAGTTCTTC. The gene calls are TRBV12-5 and TRBJ2-1, with D possibly TRBD2 on 6 matching bases. There are 12 residues in the CDR3. Germline V lookup: CDR1 LGHNT, CDR2 FRNRAP. The V gene lost 2 bases and the J gene lost 10 bases, with 9 bases spanning the gap.

The table lists this clone with a few counts. The rearrangement uses TRBV5-1 and TRBJ2-7, with a tentative D call TRBD1 (6 bases). Per the germline V gene, CDR1 is SGHRS and CDR2 is YFSETQ. CDR3 length equals 14 residues. V was trimmed by 2 bases and J by 2 bases, leaving 11 bases between them. In DNA, the CDR3 is TGCGCCAGCAGCTTTGACAGGCCGACCTACGAGCAGTACTTC. It is translated as CASSFDRPTYEQYF.

The chain carries TRBV6-6 and TRBJ2-3; 9 bases match TRBD1. Trimming cost V 7 bases and J 4 bases; bases outside gene matches: 6. Germline V lookup: CDR1 MNHNY, CDR2 SVGAGI (reference sequence). The CDR3 is 14 amino acids. CDR3 coding DNA: TGTGCCAGCACCAAACAGGGGGCTCCAGATACGCAGTATTTT. Translated: CASTKQGAPDTQYF.

This clone was counted a few times. The chain employs TRBV9 and TRBJ2-3, with TRBD2 identical over 7 bases. Germline V gives CDR1 SGDLS, CDR2 YYNGEE. The CDR3 totals 18 residues. The V segment lost 2 bases and the J segment 0 bases; nucleotides outside the gene matches: 12. This chain's CDR3 is CASSVLTGGRASTDTQYF. CDR3 in DNA: TGTGCCAGCAGCGTTCTGACGGGGGGACGTGCCAGCACAGATACGCAGTATTTT.

The gene calls are TRBV2 and TRBJ2-1, with 8 bases matching TRBD2. CDR1 is SNHLY and CDR2 is FYNNEI in the germline V gene. This CDR3 has 16 amino acids. V was clipped by 2 bases and J by 3 bases; unmatched bases: 6. CDR3 DNA: TGTGCCAGCAGTGAAAGCAGCGGGGGAATCTACAATGAGCAGTTCTTC. This translates into CASSESSGGIYNEQFF.

The rearrangement uses TRBV5-5 and TRBJ1-1; D uncertain. Trimming pared 4 bases from V and 8 bases from J, leaving 12 bases between. The CDR3 loop spans 12 amino acids. Germline values: CDR1 SGHKS, CDR2 YYEKEE (reference sequence). The CDR3 DNA reads TGTGCCAGCAGCCCAACGACGGGGGAAGCTTTCTTT. This encodes CASSPTTGEAFF.